The 7 T cell receptor beta chains below were found in one sample sequenced in a study of T cells in Graves' hyperthyroidism and ophthalmopathy (dated by TCRdb to between 2019 and 2020). The receptor library was made with multiplex PCR. Sequencing instrument: Illumina HiSeq 2000. Amplification of TCR beta CDR3 regions was carried out from RNA transcripts. The first round of RT-PCR for the TCR CDR3 was performed with the HTBI primer set and the Qiagen OneStep RT-PCR kit. The public reads were run again by TCRdb, first through fastp at Q25 and then through MiXCR, and only productive beta chains were kept. Rows with a matching CDR3 protein are joined into one entry that keeps the most common DNA and genes. A total of about 400,000 distinct CDR3 sequences appear in this sample, roughly 15% of them only once. The ten most abundant clones make up roughly 4.8% of the sample. The sequenced material came from blood. The receptors originated from a young woman with Graves' hyperthyroidism.

This clonotype has a count of ten or more. This chain connects TRBV3-1 to TRBJ2-3; D possibly corresponds to TRBD1 (6 bases). The CDR3 is 15 residues long. V was shortened by 2 bases and J by 0 bases, with 9 bases between the two germline ends. Germline CDR1 reads LGHDT; CDR2 reads YNNKEL (reference sequence). CDR3 sequence reads: CASSQLGQSTDTQYF. CDR3 coding DNA: TGTGCCAGCAGCCAACTGGGACAAAGCACAGATACGCAGTATTTT.

Many counts were recorded for this clonotype. The chain carries TRBV28 and TRBJ2-7; 13 nucleotides line up with TRBD2. J lost 0 bases, V lost 4 bases, and 12 bases had no gene match. Germline CDR1 MDHEN, CDR2 SYDVKM. This CDR3 region has 19 residues. CDR3 nucleotides: TGTGCCAGCAGTTCCGACAGACTAGCGGGAGGTGGGAGCTCCTACGAGCAGTACTTC. Translation: CASSSDRLAGGGSSYEQYF.

The V call is TRBV4-1, the J call TRBJ1-2; D is unresolved. CDR1 is MGHRA and CDR2 is YSYEKL in the germline V gene. CDR3 length equals 18 residues. V dropped 0 bases and J dropped 4 bases, with 21 bases sitting between them. CDR3 residues: CASSQDPGRTNIGYGYTF. CDR3 DNA: TGCGCCAGCAGCCAAGATCCCGGACGGACCAATATTGGCTATGGCTACACCTTC.

The chain carries TRBV6-1 and TRBJ2-3, with 8 bases that match TRBD2. Losses at the gene ends were 3 bases for V and 2 bases for J; bases not matched to a gene: 4. Looked up from germline, CDR1 is MNHNS and CDR2 is SASEGT. This CDR3 is built from 15 residues. In nucleotides, the CDR3 is TGTGCCAGCAGTGAGACTAGCGAGGCCACAGATACGCAGTATTTT. Residues: CASSETSEATDTQYF.

The chain has TRBV18 and TRBJ2-2, with D possibly matching TRBD1 (5 bases). V was pared by 3 bases and J by 4 bases, with 15 bases between. This CDR3 spans 16 amino acids. Germline V gene lookup returns CDR1 KGHSH and CDR2 LQKENI. The CDR3 region is CASSPADIRGTGELFF. CDR3 coding DNA: TGTGCCAGCTCACCCGCGGACATCCGAGGCACCGGGGAGCTGTTTTTT. The entire variable domain, with the rest obtained from reference TRBV18 and TRBJ2-2, is as follows: NAGVMQNPRHLVRRRGQEARLRCSPMKGHSHVYWYRQLPEEGLKFMVYLQKENIIDESGMPKERFSAEFPKEGPSILRIQQVVRGDSAAYFCASSPADIRGTGELFFGEGSRLTVL.

This clonotype was picked up many times. The genes are TRBV28 and TRBJ1-6, with D unresolved. Germline V gives CDR1 MDHEN, CDR2 SYDVKM. This CDR3 is 13 amino acids long. V was clipped by 9 bases and J by 9 bases, with 15 bases between them. CDR3 sequence: CASMVPPGSPLHF. DNA for the CDR3: TGTGCCAGTATGGTGCCTCCGGGTTCACCCCTCCACTTT.

This clonotype was seen ten or more times. This chain links TRBV28 with TRBJ2-1; 7 nucleotides agree with TRBD2. CDR1 is MDHEN, CDR2 SYDVKM, per germline. After removal of 3 bases from V and 3 bases from J, the junction contained 11 bases not matched to a gene. CDR3 length: 17 amino acids. The CDR3 loop reads CASSFSWSGENYNEQFF. CDR3 DNA sequence: TGTGCCAGCAGTTTTAGTTGGAGCGGGGAAAACTACAATGAGCAGTTCTTC.